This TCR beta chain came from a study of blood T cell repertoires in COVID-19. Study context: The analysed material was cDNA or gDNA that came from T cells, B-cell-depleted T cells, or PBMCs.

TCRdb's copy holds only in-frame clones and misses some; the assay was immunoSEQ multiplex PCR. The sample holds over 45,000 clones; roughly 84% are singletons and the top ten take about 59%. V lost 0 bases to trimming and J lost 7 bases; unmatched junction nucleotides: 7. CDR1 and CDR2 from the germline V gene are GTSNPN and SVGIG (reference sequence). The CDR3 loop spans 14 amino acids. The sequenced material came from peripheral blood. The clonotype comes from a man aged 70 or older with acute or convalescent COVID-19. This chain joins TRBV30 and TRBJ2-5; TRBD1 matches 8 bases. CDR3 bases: TGTGCCTGGAGTGTTCAGGCAACAGGGGGGACCCAGTACTTC. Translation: CAWSVQATGGTQYF. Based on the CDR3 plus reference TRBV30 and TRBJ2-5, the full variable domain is SQTIHQWPATLVQPVGSPLSLECTVEGTSNPNLYWYRQAAGRGLQLLFYSVGIGQISSEVPQNLSASRPQDRQFILSSKKLLLSDSGFYLCAWSVQATGGTQYFGPGTRLLVL.